The clone carrying this T cell receptor (beta chain) was counted between two and nine times. The record originates from a study of TIL therapy for anti-PD-1-resistant metastatic lung cancer. Study as a whole: Median tumor PD-L1 proportion score was 6%.

Time point noted: pre-treatment sample, taken before nivolumab and TIL therapy. Pleural nodules or supraclavicular lymph nodes made up most of the excised metastases sampled. Germline CDR1 reads SQVTM; CDR2 reads ANQGSEA. Trimming left V 2 bases short and J 4 bases short, with 9 bases between. There are 13 residues in the CDR3. This was the immunoSEQ v3 assay. The assay was immunoSEQ multiplex PCR, and TCRdb's table has in-frame clones only and misses some. The table has 50,000 to 60,000 clones, about three quarters seen once. The sample in question was tumor tissue, obtained at baseline. This sequence joins TRBV29-1 and TRBJ1-5; maybe TRBD1 (6 bases). This clonotype was sampled from a person aged 25-85 years with non-small cell lung cancer. The CDR3 here is CSVEYGQNQPQHF. DNA for the CDR3: TGCAGCGTTGAATATGGACAGAATCAGCCCCAGCATTTT.